A selection of T cell receptor beta chains follows, all from one sample in a study of OX40 agonist ivuxolimab in advanced cancers. The protocol was immunoSEQ multiplex PCR, while the TCRdb copy is restricted to in-frame clones and leaves out a portion. The sample yields tens of thousands of clones, around 90% seen once. Here the sequenced sample was CD4+ or CD8+ T cells sorted from blood, taken in a trial of the OX40 agonist ivuxolimab. The source of these receptors is an adult with an advanced solid tumor such as melanoma, head and neck, liver or kidney cancer. Both conserved end residues are part of each CDR3. A D gene is named only where the DNA matches it firmly. The size of a clone is reported for some rows only, either as once, few or many, or as a class for expanded clones.

d_call,clone_size,j_call,v_call,cdr3_nt,cdr3_aa
.,once,TRBJ1-6,TRBV2,TGTGCCAGCAGGCCAGGGTCTCCCTATAATTCACCCCTCCACTTT,CASRPGSPYNSPLHF
TRBD1,.,TRBJ2-7,TRBV29-1,TGCAGCGTTGCCGGGACAGCCTCCTACGAGCAGTACTTC,CSVAGTASYEQYF
.,.,TRBJ1-5,TRBV13,TGTGCCAGCAGCTTCCCGACAGATTATAGCAATCAGCCCCAGCATTTT,CASSFPTDYSNQPQHF
TRBD1,.,TRBJ2-4,TRBV7-8,TGTGCCAGCAGCTTAGACAGGGGGCTTGGAAACATTCAGTACTTC,CASSLDRGLGNIQYF
.,once,TRBJ2-3,TRBV6-5,TGTGCCAGCAGTTACATGGGTCAGTCGGCAGATACGCAGTATTTT,CASSYMGQSADTQYF
TRBD1,.,TRBJ1-1,TRBV19,TGTGCCAGTAGTGGTGGAGTTAGCGACAGGGGGGGCACTGAAGCTTTCTTT,CASSGGVSDRGGTEAFF
.,.,TRBJ2-1,TRBV11-3,TGTGCCAGCAGCCCAGGCGACTCCTCCTACAATGAGCAGTTCTTC,CASSPGDSSYNEQFF
.,.,TRBJ2-3,TRBV7-2,TGTGCCAGCAGCTTAACCTGGACAGATGCAGATACGCAGTATTTT,CASSLTWTDADTQYF
.,.,TRBJ2-1,TRBV10-2,TGCGCCAGCAGTGAGTCGGACTCCAGCTCCTACAATGAGCAGTTCTTC,CASSESDSSSYNEQFF
TRBD2,once,TRBJ2-7,TRBV4-1,TGCGCCAGCAGCCAAGGGACTAGCGGGGCCTACGAGCAGTACTTC,CASSQGTSGAYEQYF
TRBD2,.,TRBJ2-7,TRBV27,TGTGCCAGCAGTTACGTCGGGACTAGCGGAGCCTCCTACGAGCAGTACTTC,CASSYVGTSGASYEQYF
.,.,TRBJ2-3,TRBV4-2,TGTGCCAGCAGCCAAGCGACCACAGATACGCAGTATTTT,CASSQATTDTQYF
.,few,TRBJ2-7,TRBV23-1,TGCGCCAGCAGCCCCGTAGGAACCCCGACCCCAATCGAGCAGTACTTC,CASSPVGTPTPIEQYF
.,.,TRBJ2-3,TRBV28,TGTGCCAGCAGTAAGCCCACCCGGGGCGGGACAGATACGCAGTATTTT,CASSKPTRGGTDTQYF
TRBD1,.,TRBJ2-7,TRBV2,TGTGCCAGCACCCCCCAAGGAGGACAGGGGTCGTACGAGCAGTACTTC,CASTPQGGQGSYEQYF
TRBD2,.,TRBJ2-3,TRBV5-6,TGTGCCAGCAGCTCCGGACTAGCGCCTAGCACAGATACGCAGTATTTT,CASSSGLAPSTDTQYF
.,.,TRBJ2-7,TRBV28,TGTGCCAGCAGTTCGGCGGAGCGGCCCATCAGCTTGTACTTC,CASSSAERPISLYF
.,.,TRBJ2-1,TRBV6-5,TGTGCCAGCAGTCTCGGACTGGCTCGCAATGAGCAGTTCTTC,CASSLGLARNEQFF
.,.,TRBJ2-1,TRBV21-1,TGTGCCAGCAGCACAACCCCGGGACGGAAGAGATATGAGCAGTTCTTC,CASSTTPGRKRYEQFF
TRBD2,.,TRBJ2-7,TRBV7-9,TGTGCCAGCAGTCCTATTGGGGGTAGCGGGAACGCCTACGAGCAGTACTTC,CASSPIGGSGNAYEQYF
TRBD2,.,TRBJ2-7,TRBV7-2,TGTGCCAGCAGTCTAGGACTAGTTCCCTACGAGCAGTACTTC,CASSLGLVPYEQYF
.,.,TRBJ2-3,TRBV7-8,TGTGCCAGCAGCCGCACCACTGGGGCCGATACGCAGTATTTT,CASSRTTGADTQYF
TRBD2,.,TRBJ2-3,TRBV7-8,TGTGCCAGCAGCTTAGGTGGTAGCGGGAGTTTTGGAGATACGCAGTATTTT,CASSLGGSGSFGDTQYF
.,.,TRBJ2-1,TRBV4-3,TGCGCCAGCAGCCACACAAAGGGCGGGACCACCTACAATGAGCAGTTCTTC,CASSHTKGGTTYNEQFF
.,.,TRBJ2-3,TRBV6-5,TGTGCCAGCAGTTACTCGGGGGCAGATACGCAGTATTTT,CASSYSGADTQYF
TRBD2,.,TRBJ2-7,TRBV29-1,TGCAGCGTTGGCGTTAGCGGGAGGGTCGGATACGAGCAGTACTTC,CSVGVSGRVGYEQYF
.,few,TRBJ2-7,TRBV5-1,TGCGCCAGCCCACACGGGCGGGAGCAGTACTTC,CASPHGREQYF
TRBD1,.,TRBJ1-1,TRBV9,TGTGCCAGCAGCAAAGGACAGGGACACGGGAACACTGAAGCTTTCTTT,CASSKGQGHGNTEAFF
TRBD1,.,TRBJ2-7,TRBV19,TGTGCCAGTACCGATGGGACAGGGGGCAACTACGAGCAGTACTTC,CASTDGTGGNYEQYF
.,.,TRBJ2-3,TRBV21-1,TGTGCCAGCAGCACCGAGCAGCCAGGCAACGATACGCAGTATTTT,CASSTEQPGNDTQYF
.,.,TRBJ1-5,TRBV7-9,TGTGCCAGCAGCTTAGAAGGGACTAGCAATCAGCCCCAGCATTTT,CASSLEGTSNQPQHF
.,.,TRBJ2-1,TRBV19,TGTGCCAGTAGTATTGATAGGTTCAATGAGCAGTTCTTC,CASSIDRFNEQFF
.,.,TRBJ1-1,TRBV5-1,TGCGCCAGCAGCTTGCTTCCGGGGTGGGGCACTGAAGCTTTCTTT,CASSLLPGWGTEAFF
.,.,TRBJ2-7,TRBV6-1,TGTGCCAGCAGTACTGGGATATACGAGCAGTACTTC,CASSTGIYEQYF
TRBD2,.,TRBJ2-7,TRBV27,TGTGCCAGCAGTTCGGGGACTACTTACGAGCAGTACTTC,CASSSGTTYEQYF
TRBD2,.,TRBJ2-1,TRBV27,TGTGCCAGCAGCTCCGGGACTAGCGGGACAAATGAGCAGTTCTTC,CASSSGTSGTNEQFF